Listed here are 9 T cell receptor beta chains from one sample, sequenced in a study of T-cell reconstitution after alpha-beta-depleted transplantation in children. Unique molecular identifiers were incorporated when the TCRbeta library was constructed. TCRdb re-derived calls from the PCR reads in MiXCR, one entry per CDR3 protein. The sample records around 240,000 distinct CDR3 sequences, about 8.8% being singletons. Sequenced here: PBMCs from the stem cell graft donor, sampled from the stem cell graft. The receptors derive from a human donor who donated a stem cell graft to a child with SCID.

This clonotype was observed many times. Here the CDR3 reads CASTPFRLAGGESNEQFF. CDR3 coding DNA: TGTGCCAGCACTCCCTTTCGGCTAGCGGGGGGCGAGAGCAATGAGCAGTTCTTC. The chain couples TRBV12-3 or TRBV12-4 to TRBJ2-1, with TRBD2 matching 11 bases. This CDR3 is 18 amino acids long. With V trimmed by 7 bases and J by 6 bases, 17 bases remained unmatched.

This clonotype was seen only once. The gene calls are TRBV4-2 and TRBJ1-2; 12 bases are a match to TRBD1. The junction had 14 bases not matched to a gene; V was cut back by 4 bases and J by 8 bases. The CDR3 is 17 amino acids. Germline V gives CDR1 LGHNA, CDR2 YNFKEQ. CDR3 DNA: TGTGCCAGCAGCCGAGAGTTCTCGGGACAGGGGGCTGGGGGCTACACCTTC. As protein: CASSREFSGQGAGGYTF.

This clonotype was counted many times. This chain uses TRBV10-3 with TRBJ2-2; no reliable D call. CDR1 is ENHRY and CDR2 is SYGVKD in the germline V gene. V lost 2 bases to trimming and J lost 2 bases, with 6 bases between them. CDR3 length: 14 amino acids. CDR3 nucleotides: TGTGCCATCAGTGAGATCCCAAACACCGGGGAGCTGTTTTTT. This translates into CAISEIPNTGELFF.

This clonotype was seen at least ten times. The V gene is TRBV5-1, the J gene TRBJ1-1, with 8 bases fitting TRBD1. The V gene end was trimmed by 4 bases and the J gene end by 3 bases; junction bases not matched to a gene: 8. Germline CDR1 reads SGHRS; CDR2 reads YFSETQ. This CDR3 contains 15 residues. DNA for the CDR3: TGCGCCAGCAGCGTAAGACAGGGGATAGACACTGAAGCTTTCTTT. Amino acid sequence: CASSVRQGIDTEAFF.

This clonotype was seen ten or more times. The junction does not match germline at one end; this may be a read error. The genes are TRBV2 and TRBJ1-5; the match to TRBD1 covers 7 bases. This CDR3 contains 13 residues. Germline-derived CDR1 and CDR2 are SNHLY and FYNNEI. The CDR3 bases are TGTGCCAGCAGCAGGGACAGCAGTCAGCCCCAGCATTTT. Its protein is CASSRDSSQPQHF.

This clonotype has ten or more counts. The V gene is TRBV5-1, the J gene TRBJ1-6, with a weak D call TRBD1 (5 bases). The ends were cut back, 4 bases at V and 10 bases at J, with 15 bases in the middle. The CDR3 has 14 amino acids. Germline-derived CDR1 and CDR2 are SGHRS and YFSETQ. For the CDR3, the DNA is TGCGCCAGCAGCGCCGACGGGGGAAGGTCACCCCTCCACTTT. This encodes CASSADGGRSPLHF.

This clonotype has at least ten counts. The V and J genes are TRBV7-9 and TRBJ1-1, with D possibly TRBD1 on 6 matching bases. CDR1 is SEHNR and CDR2 is FQNEAQ in the germline V gene (reference sequence). V was pared by 5 bases and J by 4 bases, with 14 bases between. The CDR3 has 14 amino acids. The CDR3 sequence is CASSIPGVGTEAFF. Here the CDR3 DNA reads TGTGCCAGCAGCATACCAGGGGTCGGCACTGAAGCTTTCTTT.

This clonotype appeared many times. This chain connects TRBV5-1 to TRBJ2-7, with D possibly called TRBD1 or TRBD2 (5 bases each). Germline V CDR1 and CDR2: SGHRS, YFSETQ. The CDR3 loop spans 14 amino acids. V lost 4 bases and J lost 3, with 14 bases in between. CDR3 sequence reads: CASSHRDARYEQYF. CDR3 sequence (DNA): TGCGCCAGCAGCCACCGGGACGCGCGCTACGAGCAGTACTTC.

The sample holds a few counts of this clonotype. This chain connects TRBV6-2 or TRBV6-3 to TRBJ2-7; weak D call: TRBD2 (5 bases). Trimming pared 2 bases from V and 2 bases from J, leaving 7 bases between. In germline, CDR1 is MNHEY, CDR2 SVGEGT. The CDR3 length is 13 residues. DNA for the CDR3: TGTGCCAGCAGTTACCCCGGGGCCTACGAGCAGTACTTC. Translating it yields CASSYPGAYEQYF.